This T cell receptor (beta chain) was retrieved from a study of PD-L1 blockade in urothelial cancer. Study observations and caveats: Better progression-free and overall survival followed lower pretreatment blood clonality.

Sequencing used immunoSEQ multiplex PCR; TCRdb keeps in-frame clones, though not all of them. This sample has roughly 100,000 clones, with approximately 87% found just once. With respect to this clone: Its antigen remains unknown. This sample includes further DNA sequences coding for the same CDR3.

The time point here: peripheral blood 6 weeks after treatment start. Patients each gave 1 to 8 samples, pretreatment and on-treatment. CDR1 is SGHRS and CDR2 is YFSETQ in the germline V gene. The CDR3 runs to 14 residues. V was clipped by 0 bases and J by 2 bases; unmatched bases: 2. The origin of this receptor is a man aged 65 to 79 with urothelial cancer. The sample in question was PBMCs, obtained around atezolizumab (anti-PD-L1) treatment. The chain joins TRBV5-1 to TRBJ2-7, with 7 positions matching TRBD1. Written as DNA, the CDR3 is TGCGCCAGCAGCTTGGGACAGGGACCCTACGAGCAGTACTTC. It yields the protein CASSLGQGPYEQYF. Based on the CDR3 plus reference TRBV5-1 and TRBJ2-7, the full variable domain is KAGVTQTPRYLIKTRGQQVTLSCSPISGHRSVSWYQQTPGQGLQFLFEYFSETQRNKGNFPGRFSGRQFSNSRSEMNVSTLELGDSALYLCASSLGQGPYEQYFGPGTRLTVT.